These 28 T cell receptor beta chains originate from one sample sequenced in a study of human T cells and chemical hapten exposure. Time point in this sample: pre-sensitization, week 0. Treatment defined: therapeutic diphenylcyclopropenone sensitization with weekly scalp DPC. TCRdb called the RACE reads again in MiXCR, with one record for every CDR3 protein. The repertoire holds some 360,000 distinct CDR3 sequences, with 5.1% as singletons. This specimen was whole blood, taken in connection with sensitization to the hapten diphenylcyclopropenone (DPC). These receptors all stem from a woman between 50 and 59 years old with alopecia areata. Some clones in this sample may be carry-over from other donors' samples.

The chain has TRBV24-1 and TRBJ2-2, with 15 nucleotides matching TRBD2. CDR3 length: 20 residues. V dropped 5 bases and J dropped 1; count of bases not matched to a gene: 10. The germline gives CDR1 KGHDR, CDR2 SFDVKD. CDR3 sequence reads: CATSGVGLAGGPWNTGELFF. As DNA, the CDR3 is TGTGCCACCAGTGGGGTCGGACTAGCGGGAGGGCCTTGGAACACCGGGGAGCTGTTTTTT.

Many counts were recorded for this clonotype. The chain uses TRBV29-1 and TRBJ1-2; a weak D match, TRBD1 (6 bases). The V end lost 4 bases, the J end lost 5 bases, and 23 bases lay between the germline ends. The CDR3 extends over 16 amino acids. Germline loops: CDR1 SQVTM, CDR2 ANQGSEA. The CDR3 sequence is CSVASTSRAGTYGYTF. CDR3 coding DNA: TGCAGCGTTGCGTCAACATCCCGGGCAGGGACATATGGCTACACCTTC.

V gene TRBV10-2 combines with J gene TRBJ2-1; 7 bases are a match to TRBD2. The CDR3 contains 14 residues. CDR1 is WSHSY and CDR2 is SAAADI in the germline V gene. V shed 4 bases and J 6 bases; nucleotides not matched to a gene: 6. Here the CDR3 reads CASSVEGGSNEQFF. The CDR3 DNA sequence: TGCGCCAGCAGTGTAGAGGGAGGGTCCAATGAGCAGTTCTTC.

This clonotype was counted between two and nine times. The rearrangement uses TRBV6-2 or TRBV6-3 and TRBJ2-5; TRBD1 is a possible D gene (5 bases). CDR3 size: 15 residues. V was shortened by 0 bases and J by 5 bases, with 13 bases between the two germline ends. Germline V gives CDR1 MNHEY, CDR2 SVGEGT. DNA of the CDR3: TGTGCCAGCAGTTACTCGCCAGGGCTTTCGGAGACCCAGTACTTC. This translates into CASSYSPGLSETQYF.

This chain links TRBV11-1 with TRBJ2-6, with TRBD1 identical over 8 bases. Germline lookup yields CDR1 SGHAT and CDR2 FQDESV (reference sequence). The trim removed 5 bases at V and 0 bases at J, leaving 6 bases unmatched. The CDR3 runs to 17 residues. The CDR3 DNA follows: TGTGCCAGCAGCCCCGGGACAGGCACCTCTGGGGCCAACGTCCTGACTTTC. This translates into CASSPGTGTSGANVLTF.

In its sample, this clonotype was seen many times. The chain combines TRBV12-3 or TRBV12-4 with TRBJ1-1; D is undetermined. The CDR3 runs 11 residues. Trimming shortened V by 3 bases and J by 4 bases, and 3 bases separated the two germline ends. Here the CDR3 DNA reads TGTGCCAGCAGTTTGGGCACTGAAGCTTTCTTT. Amino acid sequence: CASSLGTEAFF.

In its sample, this clonotype was seen many times. The CDR3 reads CASSVDGQGGETQYF. For the CDR3, the DNA is TGTGCCAGCAGCGTAGACGGGCAGGGAGGGGAGACCCAGTACTTC. The chain links TRBV9 to TRBJ2-5, with 7 bases identical to TRBD2. Looked up from germline, CDR1 is SGDLS and CDR2 is YYNGEE. This CDR3 region has 15 residues. With V trimmed by 0 bases and J by 5 bases, 7 bases remained unmatched.

This clonotype was counted a few times. The chain joins TRBV6-6 to TRBJ2-7, with TRBD1 identical over 8 bases. In germline, CDR1 is MNHNY, CDR2 SVGAGI (reference sequence). Unmatched junction bases numbered 10, after V lost 8 bases and J lost 4 bases. The CDR3 loop spans 14 amino acids. CDR3 sequence reads: CASGQTGEVYEQYF. Here the CDR3 DNA reads TGTGCCAGCGGACAGACAGGGGAGGTGTACGAGCAGTACTTC.

A few counts support this clonotype. This rearrangement joins TRBV27 to TRBJ2-7; TRBD2 might be the D (6 bases). Deletions cut 7 bases from V and 3 bases from J, with 7 bases between. The CDR3 has 11 amino acids. The germline gives CDR1 MNHEY, CDR2 SMNVEV (reference sequence). The CDR3 sequence is CASMEGYEQYF. DNA for the CDR3: TGTGCCAGCATGGAGGGCTACGAGCAGTACTTC.

This clonotype has ten or more counts. The J gene is TRBJ2-1, the V gene TRBV28, with D perhaps matching TRBD2 (5 bases). The CDR3 sequence is 14 residues long. CDR1 and CDR2 (germline): MDHEN, SYDVKM. V was shortened by 4 bases and J by 6 bases, with 13 bases between the two germline ends. CDR3 sequence (DNA): TGTGCCAGCAGTTATATAGTAGAGGGCAATGAGCAGTTCTTC. It encodes CASSYIVEGNEQFF.

This clonotype has more than one count but fewer than ten. This sequence joins TRBV6-5 and TRBJ2-6; 12 nucleotides agree with TRBD1. This CDR3 has 20 amino acids. Unmatched junction bases numbered 7, after V lost 0 bases and J lost 1 base. Germline lookup yields CDR1 MNHEY and CDR2 SVGAGI. CDR3 sequence: CASSYSTGTGGISGANVLTF. The CDR3 nucleotides are TGTGCCAGCAGTTACTCTACCGGGACAGGGGGCATTTCTGGGGCCAACGTCCTGACTTTC.

The chain links TRBV9 to TRBJ2-7; TRBD2 agrees at 7 bases. V was clipped by 3 bases and J by 6 bases; unmatched bases: 6. Per germline, CDR1 SGDLS and CDR2 YYNGEE. This CDR3 region has 13 residues. CDR3 sequence: CASSAGGRAEQYF. CDR3 DNA: TGTGCCAGCAGCGCTGGAGGGAGGGCCGAGCAGTACTTC.

A word on this clonotype: A much larger clone lies a single base off, so this may be a read error. The chain carries TRBV4-2 and TRBJ2-5; 7 bases match TRBD2. This CDR3 has 15 amino acids. CDR1 LGHNA and CDR2 YNFKEQ come from the germline V gene. J lost 4 bases, V lost 0 bases, and 5 bases had no gene match. CDR3 in amino acids: CASSQEGGSGETQYF. DNA of the CDR3: TGTGCCAGCAGCCAAGAGGGCGGGAGTGGAGAGACCCAGTACTTC.

V and J are TRBV25-1 and TRBJ1-2; D is possibly TRBD1 (5 bases). Germline CDR1 is MGHDK and CDR2 is SYGVNS. This CDR3 spans 13 amino acids. V shed 7 bases and J shed 8 bases, with 17 bases lying between them. CDR3: CASTGGSMRGYTF. CDR3 nucleotides: TGTGCCAGCACGGGGGGGAGTATGAGAGGCTACACCTTC.

There are a few counts of this clonotype. The rearrangement uses TRBV29-1 and TRBJ1-5; TRBD1 matches at 9 bases. This CDR3 spans 15 amino acids. Germline lookup yields CDR1 SQVTM and CDR2 ANQGSEA. V gave up 1 base and J gave up 4 bases; unmatched junction bases: 5. CDR3 in amino acids: CSVEVSGTGNQPQHF. CDR3 nucleotide sequence: TGCAGCGTTGAAGTTTCCGGGACAGGGAATCAGCCCCAGCATTTT.

The sample holds a few counts of this clonotype. The rearrangement uses TRBV7-2 and TRBJ2-3, with 10 nucleotides matching TRBD2. Trimming at V came to 5 bases and at J to 6 bases, leaving 8 bases not matched to a gene. The CDR3 has 15 amino acids. The V gene's germline CDR1 is SGHTA and CDR2 FQGNSA. The CDR3 nucleotides read TGTGCCAGCAGCATACTAGCGGGACGGGGCGATACGCAGTATTTT. This sequence encodes CASSILAGRGDTQYF. Complete variable domain (other parts from reference TRBV7-2 and TRBJ2-3): GAGVSQSPSNKVTEKGKDVELRCDPISGHTALYWYRQSLGQGLEFLIYFQGNSAPDKSGLPSDRFSAERTGGSVSTLTIQRTQQEDSAVYLCASSILAGRGDTQYFGPGTRLTVL.

This clonotype turned up a few times. The V call is TRBV7-9, the J call TRBJ1-1; maybe TRBD1 (6 bases). This CDR3 comprises 14 residues. CDR1 and CDR2 (germline): SEHNR, FQNEAQ (reference sequence). The CDR3 nucleotides are TGTGCGGGGGCGCCGGGACACCTCTACACTGAAGCTTTCTTT. Its translation is CAGAPGHLYTEAFF.

There are many counts of this clonotype. V usage is TRBV2 and J usage is TRBJ2-7; TRBD1 aligns across 8 bases. CDR3 size: 13 residues. Germline V gene lookup returns CDR1 SNHLY and CDR2 FYNNEI. J was trimmed by 4 bases and V by 5 bases; bases with no gene match: 4. The CDR3 is CASSPRQGYEQYF. The CDR3 bases are TGTGCCAGCAGTCCACGACAGGGGTACGAGCAGTACTTC. The whole variable domain, remainder taken from reference TRBV2 and TRBJ2-7, is EPEVTQTPSHQVTQMGQEVILRCVPISNHLYFYWYRQILGQKVEFLVSFYNNEISEKSEIFDDQFSVERPDGSNFTLKIRSTKLEDSAMYFCASSPRQGYEQYFGPGTRLTVT.

V gene TRBV28 combines with J gene TRBJ2-2; a possible D gene is TRBD1 (5 bases). The V end lost 8 bases, the J end lost 7 bases, and 14 bases lay between the germline ends. The CDR3 contains 13 residues. CDR1 is MDHEN and CDR2 is SYDVKM in the germline V gene. The CDR3, as DNA: TGTGCCAGCCAGGGTTCTGGCATCGGGGAGCTGTTTTTT. It yields the protein CASQGSGIGELFF.

At least ten counts were recorded for this clonotype. This chain joins TRBV6-2 or TRBV6-3 and TRBJ2-1; 8 bases match TRBD1. The junction had 14 bases not matched to a gene; V was cut back by 6 bases and J by 7 bases. Germline CDR1 MNHEY, CDR2 SVGEGT. The CDR3 has 16 amino acids. The CDR3 sequence is CASSRLGQGIGNEQFF. The CDR3 DNA is TGTGCCAGCAGCCGTCTAGGACAGGGAATTGGGAATGAGCAGTTCTTC.

In this sample, this clonotype turned up a few times. This chain joins TRBV27 and TRBJ1-4, with D perhaps TRBD1 (6 bases). V gave up 5 bases and J gave up 4 bases, with 20 bases separating them. This CDR3 is built from 17 residues. The V gene's germline CDR1 is MNHEY and CDR2 SMNVEV (reference sequence). CDR3 nucleotide sequence: TGTGCCAGCAGTCAAGGCCGGGGGCGCATGAGTAATGAAAAACTGTTTTTT. This translates into CASSQGRGRMSNEKLFF. The full variable domain, completed using reference TRBV27 and TRBJ1-4, is EAQVTQNPRYLITVTGKKLTVTCSQNMNHEYMSWYRQDPGLGLRQIYYSMNVEVTDKGDVPEGYKVSRKEKRNFPLILESPSPNQTSLYFCASSQGRGRMSNEKLFFGSGTQLSVL.

This clonotype was counted many times. J is TRBJ2-3 and V is TRBV7-2; 7 nucleotides agree with TRBD2. Germline lookup yields CDR1 SGHTA and CDR2 FQGNSA. This CDR3 has 15 residues. V shed 4 bases and J 6 bases; nucleotides not matched to a gene: 10. CDR3 residues: CASSSVGTTGDTQYF. The CDR3 DNA follows: TGTGCCAGCAGCTCAGTGGGGACTACTGGGGATACGCAGTATTTT.

Here the CDR3 reads CASSWTGLISSYEQYF. In DNA form, the CDR3 reads TGTGCCAGCAGTTGGACAGGGCTAATAAGCTCCTACGAGCAGTACTTC. The rearrangement links TRBV25-1 to TRBJ2-7, with 8 positions matching TRBD1. Unmatched junction bases numbered 9, after V lost 5 bases and J lost 0 bases. The CDR3 length is 16 residues. CDR1 and CDR2 (germline): MGHDK, SYGVNS.

This clonotype has at least ten counts. This chain connects TRBV28 to TRBJ2-6; perhaps TRBD2 as D (6 bases). V was trimmed by 5 bases and J by 2 bases, leaving 10 bases between them. Germline CDR1 is MDHEN and CDR2 is SYDVKM. This CDR3 is 15 amino acids long. For the CDR3, the DNA is TGTGCCAGCAGTATCCCGGGGGCTGGGGCCAACGTCCTGACTTTC. Translation: CASSIPGAGANVLTF.

This clonotype was counted at least ten times. The chain uses TRBV28 and TRBJ2-7, with D tentatively TRBD1 (6 bases). Trimming removed 6 bases from V and 4 bases from J, with 10 bases in between. Germline loops: CDR1 MDHEN, CDR2 SYDVKM. This CDR3 region has 12 residues. The DNA for the CDR3 is TGTGCCAGCAGACAGGGCCCTTACGAGCAGTACTTC. This codes for CASRQGPYEQYF.

V is TRBV20-1 and J is TRBJ1-1; TRBD1 might be the D (5 bases). V lost 0 bases and J lost 3, with 14 bases in between. Germline CDR1 reads DFQATT; CDR2 reads SNEGSKA (reference sequence). The CDR3 extends over 15 amino acids. Written as DNA, the CDR3 is TGCAGTGCTAGAGATTTGAGGGGTGGTGACACTGAAGCTTTCTTT. It encodes CSARDLRGGDTEAFF.

This clonotype showed up many times. The V gene is TRBV20-1, the J gene TRBJ1-1; D is possibly TRBD1 (5 bases). With 7 bases removed from V and 4 bases from J, the gap between germline ends came to 13 bases. The CDR3 contains 12 residues. Germline V gene lookup returns CDR1 DFQATT and CDR2 SNEGSKA (reference sequence). CDR3 loop: CSVPPGVTEAFF. Here the CDR3 DNA reads TGCAGTGTCCCCCCGGGGGTCACTGAAGCTTTCTTT.

This clonotype occurred once. V usage is TRBV20-1 and J usage is TRBJ2-1; 9 bases agree with TRBD2. V was pared by 2 bases and J by 5 bases, with 4 bases of the junction left unmatched. This CDR3 is built from 14 residues. Germline-derived CDR1 and CDR2 are DFQATT and SNEGSKA (reference sequence). The CDR3 bases are TGCAGTGCTAGAAGCGGGAGGCGAAACAATGAGCAGTTCTTC. The encoded protein is CSARSGRRNNEQFF.